What follows are 29 T cell receptor beta chains derived from one specimen sequenced in a study of human T cells and chemical hapten exposure. This sample's time point: patch test 1, 2 weeks after DPC sensitization. The treatment denotes: therapeutic diphenylcyclopropenone sensitization with weekly scalp DPC. MiXCR, applied by TCRdb to the RACE reads, yields one record per CDR3 protein. The sample contains roughly 180,000 distinct CDR3 sequences, about a fifth of which appear only once. The sequencing here drew on whole blood, taken in connection with sensitization to the hapten diphenylcyclopropenone (DPC). The receptor source for this set is a woman in her 50s with alopecia areata. Some clones in this sample may be carry-over from other donors' samples.

The chain has TRBV29-1 and TRBJ2-3; weak D call: TRBD2 (5 bases). The germline V and J ends were trimmed by 2 bases and 1 base, with 10 bases remaining between them. CDR3 length: 14 residues. Germline loops: CDR1 SQVTM, CDR2 ANQGSEA. This CDR3 reads CSVEPSGGTDTQYF. The CDR3 coding sequence is TGCAGCGTTGAACCCAGCGGAGGCACAGATACGCAGTATTTT.

The V call is TRBV9, the J call TRBJ1-1; possible D gene TRBD1, 6 bases. The CDR3 is 15 amino acids. Trimming took off 1 base at V and 4 bases at J, with 14 bases between the two ends. Germline V gene lookup returns CDR1 SGDLS and CDR2 YYNGEE. The CDR3 spells CASSVSGGAGTEAFF. CDR3 nucleotides: TGTGCCAGCAGCGTATCTGGGGGCGCGGGCACTGAAGCTTTCTTT. The entire variable domain, with the rest obtained from reference TRBV9 and TRBJ1-1, is as follows: DSGVTQTPKHLITATGQRVTLRCSPRSGDLSVYWYQQSLDQGLQFLIQYYNGEERAKGNILERFSAQQFPDLHSELNLSSLELGDSALYFCASSVSGGAGTEAFFGQGTRLTVV.

The V gene is TRBV6-1, the J gene TRBJ2-3; 12 bases line up with TRBD2. The germline V gene encodes CDR1 MNHNS and CDR2 SASEGT. This CDR3 has 18 amino acids. J gave up 8 bases and V 6 bases, and 18 bases lay outside the gene matches. As DNA, the CDR3 is TGTGCCAGCAGACAAGGCGCTAGCGGGAGGGCCCTCCGGGCTACGCAGTATTTT. This gives the protein CASRQGASGRALRATQYF.

The chain carries TRBV7-9 and TRBJ2-3; 10 nucleotides agree with TRBD2. Germline assignment: CDR1 SEHNR and CDR2 FQNEAQ (reference sequence). V was clipped by 6 bases and J by 4 bases; unmatched bases: 7. CDR3 length: 15 residues. The CDR3: CASSPSGSVADTQYF. The CDR3 DNA reads as TGTGCCAGCAGTCCTAGCGGGAGTGTCGCAGATACGCAGTATTTT.

The chain uses TRBV10-1 and TRBJ2-1, with D maybe TRBD1 (6 bases). The CDR3 is 13 amino acids. Germline CDR1 is WNHNN and CDR2 is SYGVQD (reference sequence). The germline V and J ends were trimmed by 4 bases and 6 bases, with 10 bases remaining between them. This CDR3 reads CASSVNRVNEQFF. The CDR3 region has the DNA TGCGCCAGCAGTGTTAACAGGGTCAATGAGCAGTTCTTC.

This clonotype was observed a handful of times. CDR3 region: CASSRARGSLNTEAFF. The CDR3, as DNA: TGTGCCAGCAGTAGGGCCAGGGGGTCTCTGAACACTGAAGCTTTCTTT. The chain joins TRBV6-5 to TRBJ1-1; 7 bases are shared with TRBD1. Per germline, CDR1 MNHEY and CDR2 SVGAGI. The CDR3 sequence is 16 residues long. V lost 5 bases and J lost 0; bases outside the gene matches: 9.

V and J are TRBV20-1 and TRBJ2-7; D not resolved. V shed 4 bases and J shed 10 bases, with 14 bases lying between them. The germline gives CDR1 DFQATT, CDR2 SNEGSKA (reference sequence). The CDR3 is made up of 11 amino acids. CDR3 loop: CSANPARYQYF. The CDR3 DNA sequence: TGCAGTGCTAACCCTGCTCGGTACCAGTACTTC.

The V and J genes are TRBV29-1 and TRBJ2-7, with unresolved D. This CDR3 is built from 12 residues. Germline CDR1 and CDR2: SQVTM and ANQGSEA. V gave up 4 bases and J gave up 3 bases, with 10 bases separating them. As DNA, the CDR3 is TGCAGCGTTGTGGAAACCGACTACGAGCAGTACTTC. Translated: CSVVETDYEQYF.

Only a few counts were recorded for this clonotype. The chain is built from TRBV7-2 and TRBJ2-2; 10 bases agree with TRBD2. V shed 1 base and J 4 bases; nucleotides not matched to a gene: 9. Germline CDR1 SGHTA, CDR2 FQGNSA. The CDR3 runs to 18 residues. CDR3 residues: CASSLDSSGSHGTGELFF. In nucleotides, the CDR3 is TGTGCCAGCAGCTTAGATTCTAGCGGGAGCCATGGCACCGGGGAGCTGTTTTTT.

This clonotype came up a few times. One junction end does not reproduce the germline sequence, and a read error may be involved. V is TRBV2 and J is TRBJ2-6; 12 bases agree with TRBD2. Germline CDR1 and CDR2: SNHLY and FYNNEI. This CDR3 spans 19 amino acids. DNA for the CDR3: TGTGCCAGCAGTGAATTCCGACTAGCGGGGGACTCTGGGGACAACGTCCTGACTTTC. Its protein product is CASSEFRLAGDSGDNVLTF.

In the case of this clonotype: A clone one base away is much larger, so this may be a read error. This chain uses TRBV10-3 with TRBJ2-1; 8 nucleotides align to TRBD1. CDR3 length equals 13 residues. Trimming removed 7 bases from V and 6 bases from J; junction bases left unmatched: 5. The germline V gene has CDR1 ENHRY and CDR2 SYGVKD. The CDR3 nucleotides are TGTGCCATCATGCAGGGGGCGATCAATGAGCAGTTCTTC. This codes for CAIMQGAINEQFF.

This clonotype was counted at least ten times. V is TRBV29-1 and J is TRBJ1-1; a possible D gene is TRBD1 (5 bases). With 6 bases removed from V and 2 bases from J, the gap between germline ends came to 19 bases. CDR1 is SQVTM, CDR2 ANQGSEA, per germline. The CDR3 consists of 15 residues. The CDR3 sequence is CSVRPTDRLNTEAFF. The CDR3 nucleotides read TGCAGCGTCAGACCGACCGACAGACTAAACACTGAAGCTTTCTTT.

This clonotype was seen only a few times. The chain couples TRBV29-1 to TRBJ1-2, with D possibly TRBD1 on 6 matching bases. Germline V gives CDR1 SQVTM, CDR2 ANQGSEA. The CDR3 extends over 14 amino acids. V dropped 1 base and J dropped 5 bases, with 14 bases sitting between them. The CDR3 region is CSVEAGAGAYGYTF. The CDR3 region has the DNA TGCAGCGTTGAAGCTGGAGCAGGGGCATATGGCTACACCTTC.

This clonotype was seen only a few times. The J gene is TRBJ1-3, the V gene TRBV7-9, with 9 bases matching TRBD1. V was clipped by 4 bases and J by 0 bases; unmatched bases: 1. In germline, CDR1 is SEHNR, CDR2 FQNEAQ (reference sequence). The CDR3 runs to 15 residues. The CDR3 DNA sequence: TGTGCCAGCAGCTCGGACAGGGGCTCTGGAAACACCATATATTTT. Translated: CASSSDRGSGNTIYF.

This clonotype was seen a few times. J is TRBJ2-1 and V is TRBV25-1; 9 bases align to TRBD2. CDR1 and CDR2 (germline): MGHDK, SYGVNS. The ends lost 7 bases at V and 8 bases at J; junction bases unmatched: 15. The CDR3 spans 16 residues. The CDR3 region is CASTPRDSGSGYEQFF. The CDR3 DNA reads as TGTGCCAGCACTCCCAGGGATAGCGGGAGTGGGTATGAGCAGTTCTTC.

The chain combines TRBV6-1 with TRBJ1-2, with 7 bases matching TRBD1. V lost 7 bases and J lost 3; bases outside the gene matches: 8. This CDR3 region has 14 residues. Germline CDR1 and CDR2: MNHNS and SASEGT. The CDR3 DNA is TGTGCCAGCAACATTCAGGGGGTAGACTATGGCTACACCTTC. This encodes CASNIQGVDYGYTF.

This clonotype was observed a few times. The CDR3 DNA follows: TGTGCCAGCAGTGAAGACGTGAATGAGCAGTTCTTC. Translated, it gives CASSEDVNEQFF. This chain connects TRBV2 to TRBJ2-1; D is ambiguous. CDR3 length: 12 residues. Trimming shortened V by 1 base and J by 7 bases, and 5 bases separated the two germline ends. The germline CDR1 and CDR2 sequences are SNHLY and FYNNEI.

The V call is TRBV11-2, the J call TRBJ2-5, with 7 bases identical to TRBD2. Trimming took 5 bases from V and 2 from J; bases not matched to a gene: 5. The length of the CDR3 is 14 residues. CDR1 is SGHAT, CDR2 FQNNGV, per germline. In DNA, the CDR3 is TGTGCCAGCAGCCCAGGACTAGTACAAGAGACCCAGTACTTC. Protein product: CASSPGLVQETQYF.

This clonotype was seen a handful of times. The chain has TRBV11-2 and TRBJ2-7; possibly TRBD2 for D (5 bases). Trimming took 2 bases from V and 0 from J, leaving 14 bases between them. CDR3 length: 16 amino acids. The germline CDR1 and CDR2 sequences are SGHAT and FQNNGV. The DNA for the CDR3 is TGTGCCAGCAGCTTACTTCGGACTTTCAGCTCCTACGAGCAGTACTTC. Its protein is CASSLLRTFSSYEQYF.

J is TRBJ1-3 and V is TRBV7-9, with D unclear. The CDR3 runs to 13 residues. V lost 5 bases and J lost 0, with 5 bases in between. Per the germline V gene, CDR1 is SEHNR and CDR2 is FQNEAQ (reference sequence). CDR3: CASSPDSGNTIYF. The CDR3 bases are TGTGCCAGCAGCCCTGACTCTGGAAACACCATATATTTT.

This clonotype was recorded a few times. V is TRBV5-1 and J is TRBJ1-2; D unresolved. Germline V lookup: CDR1 SGHRS, CDR2 YFSETQ. This CDR3 has 15 residues. Trimming took off 0 bases at V and 4 bases at J, with 13 bases between the two ends. CDR3 loop: CASSLDGRQSYGYTF. CDR3 coding DNA: TGCGCCAGCAGCTTGGATGGGCGTCAGTCCTATGGCTACACCTTC.

The chain combines TRBV15 with TRBJ2-3, with D possibly TRBD2 on 5 matching bases. The CDR3 sequence is 17 residues long. From germline, CDR1 is LNHNV and CDR2 YYDKDF (reference sequence). Trimming cost V 0 bases and J 0 bases, with 13 bases left between them. CDR3 nucleotides: TGTGCCACCAGCAGAGACCGATGGGGAGCTAGCACAGATACGCAGTATTTT. It codes for CATSRDRWGASTDTQYF.

This clonotype was seen a few times. The chain combines TRBV12-3 or TRBV12-4 with TRBJ2-1; 8 nucleotides match TRBD2. CDR3 size: 14 residues. V lost 6 bases and J lost 6; bases outside the gene matches: 7. CDR3 bases: TGTGCCAGCAGCTCAAGCGGGAGAGGCAATGAGCAGTTCTTC. Protein product: CASSSSGRGNEQFF.

The rearrangement uses TRBV4-2 and TRBJ2-7, with 11 positions matching TRBD2. The ends lost 1 base at V and 3 bases at J; junction bases unmatched: 2. The CDR3 is 15 amino acids. Germline V CDR1 and CDR2: LGHNA, YNFKEQ. CDR3 sequence (DNA): TGTGCCAGCAGCCAAGGACTAGCGGGAAGCTACGAGCAGTACTTC. The encoded protein is CASSQGLAGSYEQYF.

The chain combines TRBV27 with TRBJ2-1; D possibly corresponds to TRBD2 (6 bases). Germline V gene sequence: CDR1 MNHEY, CDR2 SMNVEV (reference sequence). This CDR3 has 14 residues. The V gene lost 1 base and the J gene lost 5 bases, with 9 bases spanning the gap. The CDR3 here is CASSLYGSHNEQFF. CDR3 nucleotide sequence: TGTGCCAGCAGTTTATACGGGAGCCACAATGAGCAGTTCTTC.

Notes on this clonotype: Germline is not matched at one junction end, which may reflect a read error. The chain is built from TRBV3-1 and TRBJ2-5; 8 bases line up with TRBD2. Germline V gene lookup returns CDR1 LGHDT and CDR2 YNNKEL (reference sequence). The CDR3 loop spans 12 amino acids. As DNA, the CDR3 is TGTGCCAGCAGCCAAGATATGAGACTAGCGCACTTC. This gives the protein CASSQDMRLAHF.

This clonotype was counted ten times or more. The chain has TRBV29-1 and TRBJ1-2, with no clear D. The V gene's germline CDR1 is SQVTM and CDR2 ANQGSEA. Between the trimmed V and J ends, which lost 3 bases and 2 bases, there was a span of 4 bases. The CDR3 extends over 11 amino acids. The CDR3 sequence: CSVEENYGYTF. The CDR3 bases are TGCAGCGTTGAGGAGAACTATGGCTACACCTTC.

This clonotype occurred a few times. The chain recombines TRBV10-3 with TRBJ2-7; 7 bases agree with TRBD1. V lost 6 bases and J lost 3; bases outside the gene matches: 5. Germline V gene lookup returns CDR1 ENHRY and CDR2 SYGVKD. The CDR3 is 13 amino acids. The CDR3 protein is CAISPGQNYEQYF. The CDR3 DNA is TGTGCCATCAGCCCGGGACAGAACTACGAGCAGTACTTC.

This clonotype was picked up a small number of times. The CDR3 region is CASSLSQGLDEQFF. DNA for the CDR3: TGTGCCAGCAGCCTCTCGCAGGGGTTGGATGAGCAGTTCTTC. The genes are TRBV2 and TRBJ2-1, with D possibly TRBD1 on 6 matching bases. Trimming stripped 6 bases from V and 8 bases from J, with 17 bases between. Germline V gene lookup returns CDR1 SNHLY and CDR2 FYNNEI. The CDR3 spans 14 residues.